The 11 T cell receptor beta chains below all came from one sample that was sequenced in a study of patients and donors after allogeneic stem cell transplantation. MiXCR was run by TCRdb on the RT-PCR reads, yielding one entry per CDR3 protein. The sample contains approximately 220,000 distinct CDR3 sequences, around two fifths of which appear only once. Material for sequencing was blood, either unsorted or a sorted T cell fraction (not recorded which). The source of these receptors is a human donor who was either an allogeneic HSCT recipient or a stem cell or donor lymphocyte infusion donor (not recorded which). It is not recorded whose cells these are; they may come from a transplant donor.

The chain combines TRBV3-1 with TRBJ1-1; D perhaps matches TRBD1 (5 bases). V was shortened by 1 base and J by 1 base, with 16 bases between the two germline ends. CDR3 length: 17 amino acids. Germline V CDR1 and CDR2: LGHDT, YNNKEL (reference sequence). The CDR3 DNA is TGTGCCAGCAGCCAAGTAGCGGCCGAGGGGCGGAACACTGAAGCTTTCTTT. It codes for CASSQVAAEGRNTEAFF.

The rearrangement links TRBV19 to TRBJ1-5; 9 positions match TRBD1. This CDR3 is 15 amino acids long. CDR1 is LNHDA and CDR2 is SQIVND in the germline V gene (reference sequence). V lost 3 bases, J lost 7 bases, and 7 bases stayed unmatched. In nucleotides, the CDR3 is TGTGCCAGTAGTATTAAACAGGGGGCTGGACAGCCCCAGCATTTT. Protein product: CASSIKQGAGQPQHF.

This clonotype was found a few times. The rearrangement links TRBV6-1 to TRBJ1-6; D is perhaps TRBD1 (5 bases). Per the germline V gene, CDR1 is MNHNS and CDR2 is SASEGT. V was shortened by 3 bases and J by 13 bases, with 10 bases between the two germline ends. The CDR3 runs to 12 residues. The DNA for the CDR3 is TGTGCCAGCAGTGAGGGGCCAACTCCCCTCCACTTT. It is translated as CASSEGPTPLHF.

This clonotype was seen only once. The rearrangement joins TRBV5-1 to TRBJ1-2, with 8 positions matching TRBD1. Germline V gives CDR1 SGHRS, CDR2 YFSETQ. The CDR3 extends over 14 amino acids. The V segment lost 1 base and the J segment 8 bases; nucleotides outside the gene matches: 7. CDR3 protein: CASSLWTGTWGYTF. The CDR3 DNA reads TGCGCCAGCAGCTTGTGGACAGGGACCTGGGGCTACACCTTC. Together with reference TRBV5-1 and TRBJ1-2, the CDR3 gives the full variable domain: KAGVTQTPRYLIKTRGQQVTLSCSPISGHRSVSWYQQTPGQGLQFLFEYFSETQRNKGNFPGRFSGRQFSNSRSEMNVSTLELGDSALYLCASSLWTGTWGYTFGSGTRLTVV.

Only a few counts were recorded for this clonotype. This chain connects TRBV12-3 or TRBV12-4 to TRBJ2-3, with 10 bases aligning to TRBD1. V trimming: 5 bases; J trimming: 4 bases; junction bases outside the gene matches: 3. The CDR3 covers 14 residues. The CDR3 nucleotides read TGTGCCAGCAGTAGACAGGGGGCAGCAGATACGCAGTATTTT. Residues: CASSRQGAADTQYF.

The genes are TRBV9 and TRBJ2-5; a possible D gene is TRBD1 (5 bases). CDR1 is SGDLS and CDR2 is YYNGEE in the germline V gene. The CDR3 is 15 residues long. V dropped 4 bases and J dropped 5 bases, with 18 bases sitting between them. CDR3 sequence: CASSSRLGVGETQYF. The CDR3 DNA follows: TGTGCCAGCAGCTCCCGGTTAGGGGTTGGGGAGACCCAGTACTTC.

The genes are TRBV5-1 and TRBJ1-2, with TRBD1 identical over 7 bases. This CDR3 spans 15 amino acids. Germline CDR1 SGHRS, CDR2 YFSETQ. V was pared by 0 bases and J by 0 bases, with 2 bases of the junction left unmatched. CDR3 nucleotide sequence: TGCGCCAGCAGCTTGGAGGGACAGCCTAACTATGGCTACACCTTC. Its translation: CASSLEGQPNYGYTF.

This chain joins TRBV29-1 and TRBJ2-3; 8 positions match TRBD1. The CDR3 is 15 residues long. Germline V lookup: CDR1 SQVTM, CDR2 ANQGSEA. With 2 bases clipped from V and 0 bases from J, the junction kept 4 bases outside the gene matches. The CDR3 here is CSVEWGTGSTDTQYF. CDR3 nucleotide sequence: TGCAGCGTTGAATGGGGGACAGGAAGCACAGATACGCAGTATTTT.

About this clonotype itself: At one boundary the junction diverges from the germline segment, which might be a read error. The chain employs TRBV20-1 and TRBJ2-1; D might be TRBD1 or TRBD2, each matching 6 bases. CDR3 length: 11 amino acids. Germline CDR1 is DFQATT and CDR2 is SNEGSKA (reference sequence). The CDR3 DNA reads TGCAGTACTAGCAGGGGCCATGAGCAGTTCTTC. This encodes CSTSRGHEQFF.

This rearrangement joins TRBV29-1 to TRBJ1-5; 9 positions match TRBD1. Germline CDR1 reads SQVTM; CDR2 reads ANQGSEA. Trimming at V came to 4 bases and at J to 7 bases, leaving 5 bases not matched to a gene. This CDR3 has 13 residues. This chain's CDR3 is CSVAQGAGQPQHF. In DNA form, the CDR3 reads TGCAGCGTTGCACAGGGGGCCGGCCAGCCCCAGCATTTT.

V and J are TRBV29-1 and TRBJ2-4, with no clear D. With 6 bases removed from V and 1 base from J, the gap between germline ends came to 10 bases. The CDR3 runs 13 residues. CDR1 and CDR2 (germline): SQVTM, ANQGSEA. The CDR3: CSVLFGAKNIQYF. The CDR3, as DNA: TGCAGCGTCCTTTTCGGCGCCAAAAACATTCAGTACTTC.